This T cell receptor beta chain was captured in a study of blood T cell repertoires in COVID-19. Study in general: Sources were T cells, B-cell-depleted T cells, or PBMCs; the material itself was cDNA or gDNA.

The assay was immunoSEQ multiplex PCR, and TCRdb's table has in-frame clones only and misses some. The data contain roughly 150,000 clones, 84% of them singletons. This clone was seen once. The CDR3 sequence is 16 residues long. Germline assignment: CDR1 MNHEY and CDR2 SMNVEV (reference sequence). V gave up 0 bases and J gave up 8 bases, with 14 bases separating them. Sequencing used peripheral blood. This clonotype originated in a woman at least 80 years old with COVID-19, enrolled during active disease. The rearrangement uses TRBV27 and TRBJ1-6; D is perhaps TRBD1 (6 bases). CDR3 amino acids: CASSLSPWQGYSPLHF. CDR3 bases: TGTGCCAGCAGTTTATCTCCGTGGCAGGGGTATTCACCCCTCCACTTT.